A single sample is the source of the 32 T cell receptor beta chains below, sequenced in a study of blood T cells in healthy people across ages. A second PCR of roughly 6 to 12 cycles used a sample-barcoded 5' primer and a J-beta primer mix. TCRdb reprocessed the 5' RACE reads via MiXCR and lists one record per CDR3 protein. Seen here are 800,000 or so distinct CDR3 sequences, 20% to 25% observed once, and the top ten hold more than 3%. This same sample was also taken into another study, of T cells of mothers and their children.

Specimen: blood. These receptors originate from a boy between 10 and 17 years old in good health.

The chain combines TRBV7-6 with TRBJ2-1; 9 nucleotides agree with TRBD2. The CDR3 is 19 amino acids. Germline V gene sequence: CDR1 SGHVS, CDR2 FNYEAQ. V dropped 0 bases and J dropped 0; count of bases not matched to a gene: 9. This CDR3 reads CASSLASGLAGRSYNEQFF. The CDR3, as DNA: TGTGCCAGCAGCTTAGCGTCGGGGCTAGCGGGACGCTCCTACAATGAGCAGTTCTTC.

J is TRBJ2-7 and V is TRBV10-3; the match to TRBD1 covers 10 bases. The trim removed 11 bases at V and 1 base at J, leaving 8 bases unmatched. The CDR3 has 14 residues. Germline lookup yields CDR1 ENHRY and CDR2 SYGVKD. CDR3 in DNA: TGTGCCGCTCAGGGACAGGGGACATCCTACGAGCAGTACTTC. It is translated as CAAQGQGTSYEQYF.

This clonotype was counted a few times. The chain combines TRBV20-1 with TRBJ2-5, with 7 bases lining up with TRBD1. The CDR3 is 15 amino acids. With V trimmed by 4 bases and J by 2 bases, 10 bases remained unmatched. Germline CDR1 reads DFQATT; CDR2 reads SNEGSKA (reference sequence). For the CDR3, the DNA is TGCAGTGCTAAATTTCTGACAGGGCTTCAAGAGACCCAGTACTTC. Its translation is CSAKFLTGLQETQYF.

The rearrangement uses TRBV4-1 and TRBJ1-2, with D perhaps TRBD1 (5 bases). Germline V gene sequence: CDR1 MGHRA, CDR2 YSYEKL. V shed 0 bases and J shed 7 bases, with 12 bases lying between them. The CDR3 is 14 amino acids. As DNA, the CDR3 is TGCGCCAGCAGCCAAGATAGGGGCAGCTCTGGCTACACCTTC. This codes for CASSQDRGSSGYTF.

The V gene is TRBV24-1, the J gene TRBJ2-1, with 12 nucleotides matching TRBD2. Germline CDR1 is KGHDR and CDR2 is SFDVKD. After removal of 10 bases from V and 3 bases from J, the junction contained 0 bases not matched to a gene. The CDR3 totals 13 residues. The CDR3 loop is CATTSGSYNEQFF. DNA of the CDR3: TGTGCCACGACTAGCGGGAGCTACAATGAGCAGTTCTTC.

Only a few counts were recorded for this clonotype. The CDR3 bases are TGTGCCAGCAGCTTTGGGGGGGCCGGGGAGCTGTTTTTT. Translation gives CASSFGGAGELFF. The rearrangement uses TRBV7-2 and TRBJ2-2, with TRBD2 matching 7 bases. Germline trimming cut 3 bases from V and 6 bases from J; bases unmatched to any gene: 1. The V gene's germline CDR1 is SGHTA and CDR2 FQGNSA. This CDR3 has 13 residues.

This clonotype was seen at least ten times. The chain combines TRBV5-1 with TRBJ2-1; D unclear. The ends were cut back, 5 bases at V and 3 bases at J, with 15 bases in the middle. The CDR3 is 15 residues long. Germline CDR1 and CDR2: SGHRS and YFSETQ. CDR3 loop: CASRIRGDDYNEQFF. CDR3 nucleotides: TGCGCCAGCAGGATACGTGGGGATGACTACAATGAGCAGTTCTTC.

This clonotype appeared a few times. One end of the junction is discordant with germline, which a read error may explain. For the CDR3, the DNA is TGCAGCGTTGAAAGCAGGGGGAACTCCTACGAGCAGCACTTC. Translated: CSVESRGNSYEQHF. The V call is TRBV29-1, the J call TRBJ2-7; 7 bases map to TRBD1. This CDR3 spans 14 amino acids. From germline, CDR1 is SQVTM and CDR2 ANQGSEA.

In regard to this clonotype: One end of the junction is discordant with germline, which a read error may explain. V gene TRBV9 combines with J gene TRBJ2-5, with TRBD2 as a possible D gene (7 bases). Looked up from germline, CDR1 is SGDLS and CDR2 is YYNGEE. This CDR3 is 13 amino acids long. The CDR3 DNA is TGTGCCAGCAGCAGGGGGGGGGCAAGCGAGCAGTGCTTC. Its translation: CASSRGGASEQCF.

The table lists this clonotype with a count of one. The chain combines TRBV20-1 with TRBJ2-7, with a tentative D call TRBD1 (6 bases). The length of the CDR3 is 14 residues. Between the trimmed V and J ends, which lost 2 bases and 2 bases, there was a span of 13 bases. Looked up from germline, CDR1 is DFQATT and CDR2 is SNEGSKA (reference sequence). The CDR3 DNA follows: TGCAGTGCTAGAAACCCGGGACACACCTACGAGCAGTACTTC. Amino acid sequence: CSARNPGHTYEQYF.

This clonotype was detected a few times. J is TRBJ1-2 and V is TRBV21-1; the table gives TRBD1 as D, unverified against the DNA. TRBV21-1 is annotated as a pseudogene. The CDR3 consists of 17 residues. CDR3 region: CASSKWGRRYSNYGYTF. The CDR3 region has the DNA TGTGCCAGCAGCAAATGGGGCAGGAGGTATTCTAACTATGGCTACACCTTC.

This clonotype came up a few times. The J gene is TRBJ1-1, the V gene TRBV6-2 or TRBV6-3; weak D call: TRBD1 (5 bases). V was cut by 4 bases and J by 4 bases, with 19 bases left in between. CDR3 length: 16 residues. The germline V gene encodes CDR1 MNHEY and CDR2 SVGEGT. The CDR3 sequence is CASSFDQGWGTTEAFF. The CDR3 nucleotides read TGTGCCAGCAGTTTTGACCAGGGATGGGGTACCACTGAAGCTTTCTTT.

This rearrangement joins TRBV7-2 to TRBJ1-1; 10 nucleotides match TRBD1. J lost 10 bases, V lost 6 bases, and 11 bases had no gene match. The CDR3 has 14 residues. Germline CDR1 SGHTA, CDR2 FQGNSA. This chain's CDR3 is CASSPRTGGAGAFF. DNA for the CDR3: TGTGCCAGCAGTCCAAGGACAGGGGGAGCCGGAGCTTTCTTT.

This clonotype was recorded at least ten times. V usage is TRBV6-2 or TRBV6-3 and J usage is TRBJ2-7; a possible D gene is TRBD2 (6 bases). The CDR3 runs to 14 residues. The germline CDR1 and CDR2 sequences are MNHEY and SVGEGT. V was shortened by 6 bases and J by 6 bases, with 18 bases between the two germline ends. This CDR3 is CASSLRDLEGEQYF. The CDR3 DNA is TGTGCCAGCAGCCTCCGGGACCTGGAGGGCGAGCAGTACTTC.

In this sample, this clonotype turned up a few times. The chain uses TRBV7-8 and TRBJ2-7; D remains ambiguous. Per germline, CDR1 SGHVS and CDR2 FQNEAQ. Trimming stripped 4 bases from V and 4 bases from J, with 14 bases between. The CDR3 length is 14 residues. The CDR3 bases are TGTGCCAGCAGCTCTTTCGGGCCAGATTACGAGCAGTACTTC. Translation: CASSSFGPDYEQYF. Together with reference TRBV7-8 and TRBJ2-7, the CDR3 gives the full variable domain: GAGVSQSPRYKVAKRGQDVALRCDPISGHVSLFWYQQALGQGPEFLTYFQNEAQLDKSGLPSDRFFAERPEGSVSTLKIQRTQQEDSAVYLCASSSFGPDYEQYFGPGTRLTVT.

The chain links TRBV12-3 or TRBV12-4 to TRBJ2-4, with D possibly being TRBD2 (5 bases). The CDR3 sequence is 13 residues long. Trimming stripped 3 bases from V and 9 bases from J, with 12 bases between. CDR3 sequence reads: CASSFTRAGIQYF. The CDR3 nucleotides read TGTGCCAGCAGTTTCACTAGGGCTGGCATTCAGTACTTC.

The sample holds a few counts of this clonotype. The V and J genes are TRBV24-1 and TRBJ2-5; no clear D gene. Germline loops: CDR1 KGHDR, CDR2 SFDVKD. The V gene lost 0 bases and the J gene lost 4 bases, with 8 bases spanning the gap. The CDR3 is 14 residues long. DNA for the CDR3: TGTGCCACCAGTGATTTGGTCCGAGGAGAGACCCAGTACTTC. This translates into CATSDLVRGETQYF.

This clonotype was recorded a few times. The CDR3 sequence is CSVEGDREASYEQYF. CDR3 coding DNA: TGCAGCGTTGAAGGAGACAGGGAAGCCTCCTACGAGCAGTACTTC. This chain connects TRBV29-1 to TRBJ2-7; the match to TRBD1 covers 7 bases. The CDR3 has 15 amino acids. The germline CDR1 and CDR2 sequences are SQVTM and ANQGSEA. J was trimmed by 0 bases and V by 1 base; bases with no gene match: 6.

This clonotype showed up just a few times. The chain uses TRBV28 and TRBJ2-5; D call uncertain. The CDR3 runs to 14 residues. V lost 2 bases and J 5 bases, leaving 12 bases between the germline ends. Per germline, CDR1 MDHEN and CDR2 SYDVKM. CDR3 amino acids: CASSLMLGLETQYF. As DNA, the CDR3 is TGTGCCAGCAGTTTAATGTTGGGATTGGAGACCCAGTACTTC.

The chain carries TRBV20-1 and TRBJ2-7; D call uncertain. Germline V gene sequence: CDR1 DFQATT, CDR2 SNEGSKA (reference sequence). Between the trimmed V and J ends, which lost 6 bases and 0 bases, there was a span of 15 bases. The CDR3 sequence is 14 residues long. The DNA for the CDR3 is TGCAGTGCGGAAAACCGACAAAGCTCCTACGAGCAGTACTTC. This encodes CSAENRQSSYEQYF.

This chain links TRBV28 with TRBJ1-1; a possible D gene is TRBD1 (5 bases). Trimming shortened V by 3 bases and J by 0 bases, and 11 bases separated the two germline ends. Germline V gene sequence: CDR1 MDHEN, CDR2 SYDVKM. This CDR3 contains 15 residues. The CDR3 DNA is TGTGCCAGCAGTTTGTGGGGGGTTATGAACACTGAAGCTTTCTTT. Amino acids: CASSLWGVMNTEAFF.

This clonotype has only a few counts. The chain links TRBV2 to TRBJ2-1, with a tentative D call TRBD2 (6 bases). The CDR3 spans 13 residues. V lost 6 bases and J lost 3, with 9 bases in between. The germline V gene has CDR1 SNHLY and CDR2 FYNNEI. The CDR3 DNA follows: TGTGCCAGCAGCGGGGGAGGCTACAATGAGCAGTTCTTC. Protein: CASSGGGYNEQFF.

V and J are TRBV4-1 and TRBJ2-5; D remains ambiguous. V lost 0 bases to trimming and J lost 11 bases, with 13 bases between them. The CDR3 is 13 residues long. Germline V gene data show CDR1 as MGHRA and CDR2 as YSYEKL. CDR3 nucleotide sequence: TGCGCCAGCAGCCAAGATCGGCGAGAAGGGCAGTACTTC. Its translation is CASSQDRREGQYF.

This clonotype was detected a few times. V and J are TRBV4-2 and TRBJ2-6; D remains ambiguous. Trimming took 1 base from V and 4 from J, leaving 5 bases between them. Germline CDR1 and CDR2: LGHNA and YNFKEQ. This CDR3 region has 14 residues. The CDR3 coding sequence is TGTGCCAGCAGCCAAGTGGGAGGGGCCAACGTCCTGACTTTC. Its protein is CASSQVGGANVLTF.

The CDR3 bases are TGTGCCAGCTCGACTCTCGGGACTAGCGGGATGAAGACCCAGTACTTC. This codes for CASSTLGTSGMKTQYF. This chain connects TRBV18 to TRBJ2-5; 13 bases line up with TRBD2. With V trimmed by 6 bases and J by 6 bases, 10 bases remained unmatched. Germline V CDR1 and CDR2: KGHSH, LQKENI. The CDR3 has 16 residues.

This chain connects TRBV5-1 to TRBJ1-4; a weak D match, TRBD1 (6 bases). The V end was cut by 4 bases, the J end by 1 base, with 23 bases between. The CDR3 extends over 19 amino acids. Germline CDR1 SGHRS, CDR2 YFSETQ. This chain's CDR3 is CASSPGVIGATGTNEKLFF. CDR3 bases: TGCGCCAGCAGCCCCGGTGTTATTGGAGCGACAGGAACTAATGAAAAACTGTTTTTT.

The CDR3 sequence is CASSSDGQSGEPQHF. Written as DNA, the CDR3 is TGTGCCAGCAGCTCCGACGGACAATCCGGAGAGCCCCAGCATTTT. The V call is TRBV7-8, the J call TRBJ1-5; perhaps TRBD1 as D (5 bases). Germline V gene data show CDR1 as SGHVS and CDR2 as FQNEAQ. V lost 4 bases, J lost 8 bases, and 18 bases lay in between. The CDR3 contains 15 residues.

This clonotype was found a few times. This chain's CDR3 is CASTGLADTDTQYF. CDR3 DNA: TGTGCCAGCACTGGACTAGCGGACACAGATACGCAGTATTTT. The chain carries TRBV6-5 and TRBJ2-3; 10 bases match TRBD2. The CDR3 spans 14 residues. CDR1 is MNHEY and CDR2 is SVGAGI in the germline V gene. With V trimmed by 7 bases and J by 2 bases, 3 bases remained unmatched.

This clonotype was seen more than once but under ten times. The J gene is TRBJ1-1, the V gene TRBV6-1; no firm D call. Germline CDR1 is MNHNS and CDR2 is SASEGT. This CDR3 has 15 amino acids. V lost 4 bases, J lost 2 bases, and 14 bases lay in between. The CDR3 loop is CASSGSNWGNTEAFF. CDR3 sequence (DNA): TGTGCCAGCAGTGGATCAAACTGGGGAAACACTGAAGCTTTCTTT.

This clonotype has more than one count but fewer than ten. The chain couples TRBV10-3 to TRBJ2-1; a weak D match, TRBD1 (5 bases). The DNA end favors TRBJ2-5, so the J call may be wrong. Germline-derived CDR1 and CDR2 are ENHRY and SYGVKD. The CDR3 consists of 13 residues. CDR3 sequence: CAISEGQGETQYF. The CDR3 DNA reads as TGTGCCATCAGTGAAGGGCAGGGAGAGACCCAGTACTTC.

The gene calls are TRBV6-1 and TRBJ2-5, with D possibly matching TRBD1 (5 bases). The J call may not be correct, given that the DNA end is closer to TRBJ2-1. CDR1 MNHNS and CDR2 SASEGT come from the germline V gene. The CDR3 is made up of 13 amino acids. In DNA form, the CDR3 reads TGTGCCAGCAGAAGGGGCCTCACCGCTGAGCAGTTCTTC. Translation gives CASRRGLTAEQFF.

The chain is built from TRBV20-1 and TRBJ2-1; 14 bases line up with TRBD2. The CDR3 loop spans 19 amino acids. Trimming removed 3 bases from V and 4 bases from J; junction bases left unmatched: 14. Germline assignment: CDR1 DFQATT and CDR2 SNEGSKA (reference sequence). CDR3 loop: CSARTSGRVPHRLYNEQFF. The CDR3 coding sequence is TGCAGTGCTAGGACTAGCGGGAGGGTCCCTCATCGGTTATACAATGAGCAGTTCTTC.